The TCR beta chain under discussion was sequenced for a study of a mutant IDH1 vaccine in newly diagnosed glioma. For the study at large: Averaging approximately 40 years of age, treated patients were approximately 62% male and about 38% female. Most had both radiotherapy and temozolomide beforehand; others had only one.

The ends were cut back, 5 bases at V and 5 bases at J, with 14 bases in the middle. Per germline, CDR1 SGHTA and CDR2 FQGNSA. CDR3 length: 14 residues. A note on this clone: Its antigen is as yet unknown.

Data came from immunoSEQ multiplex PCR; TCRdb stores just in-frame clones and leaves some out. The sample has 65,000 to 85,000 clones, about 87% seen once. Points from the study as a whole: Pseudoprogression seemed unrelated to changes in top peripheral T cell clonotypes.

This sample's time point: week 35, safety follow-up. Mutant IDH1 20-mer peptide, at 300 ug, made up each vaccine dose, with topical imiquimod. The material sequenced was PBMCs, taken from a glioma patient whose treatment included an IDH1 peptide vaccine. The TCR sequence derives from a man aged 25-45 years with glioma. J is TRBJ2-3 and V is TRBV7-2, with TRBD2 as a possible D gene (6 bases). The CDR3 sequence is CASSTSSGVDTQYF. The CDR3 DNA reads as TGTGCCAGCAGCACGTCATCGGGAGTAGATACGCAGTATTTT.